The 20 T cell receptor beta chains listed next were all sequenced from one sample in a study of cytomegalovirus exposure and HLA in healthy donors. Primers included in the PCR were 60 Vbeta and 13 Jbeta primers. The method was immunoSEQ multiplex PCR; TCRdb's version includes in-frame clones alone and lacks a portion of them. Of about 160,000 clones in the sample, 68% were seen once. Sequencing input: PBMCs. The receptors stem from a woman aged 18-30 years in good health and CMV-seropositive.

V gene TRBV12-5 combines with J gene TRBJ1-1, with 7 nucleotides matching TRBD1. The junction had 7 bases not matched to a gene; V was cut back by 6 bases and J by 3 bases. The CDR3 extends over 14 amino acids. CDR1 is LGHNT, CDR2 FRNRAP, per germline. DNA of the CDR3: TGTGCTAGTGGAACCGACAGGGTTGACACTGAAGCTTTCTTT. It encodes CASGTDRVDTEAFF.

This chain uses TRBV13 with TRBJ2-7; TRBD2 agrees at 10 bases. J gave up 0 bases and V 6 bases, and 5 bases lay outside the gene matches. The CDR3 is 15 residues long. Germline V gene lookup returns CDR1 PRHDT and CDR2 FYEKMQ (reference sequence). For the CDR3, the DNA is TGTGCCAGCAGTTCGACTAGCGGGTACTCCTACGAGCAGTACTTC. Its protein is CASSSTSGYSYEQYF.

The CDR3 DNA reads TGTGCCAGCAGCTTCGACTGGAACACTGAAGCTTTCTTT. Residues: CASSFDWNTEAFF. The chain uses TRBV5-4 and TRBJ1-1; D ambiguous. The V and J ends lost 2 bases and 1 base respectively, with 6 bases between them. In germline, CDR1 is SGHNT, CDR2 YYREEE (reference sequence). There are 13 residues in the CDR3.

The CDR3 reads CASGGFVYNEKLFF. The CDR3 coding sequence is TGTGCCAGCGGCGGTTTTGTATACAATGAAAAACTGTTTTTT. V is TRBV7-2 and J is TRBJ1-4; no clear D gene. CDR3 size: 14 residues. V was trimmed by 8 bases and J by 5 bases, leaving 15 bases between them. Germline lookup yields CDR1 SGHTA and CDR2 FQGNSA.

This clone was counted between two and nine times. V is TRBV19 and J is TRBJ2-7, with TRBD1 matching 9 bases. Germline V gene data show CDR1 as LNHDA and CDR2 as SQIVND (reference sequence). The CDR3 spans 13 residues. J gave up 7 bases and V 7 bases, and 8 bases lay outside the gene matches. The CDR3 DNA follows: TGTGCCAGTACAACGGGACAGGGATGGGAGCAGTACTTC. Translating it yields CASTTGQGWEQYF.

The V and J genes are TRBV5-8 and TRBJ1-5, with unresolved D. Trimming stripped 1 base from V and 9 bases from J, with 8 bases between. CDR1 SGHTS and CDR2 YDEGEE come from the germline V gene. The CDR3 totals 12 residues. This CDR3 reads CASSLQFSPQHF. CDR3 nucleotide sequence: TGTGCCAGCAGCTTGCAGTTCTCGCCCCAGCATTTT.

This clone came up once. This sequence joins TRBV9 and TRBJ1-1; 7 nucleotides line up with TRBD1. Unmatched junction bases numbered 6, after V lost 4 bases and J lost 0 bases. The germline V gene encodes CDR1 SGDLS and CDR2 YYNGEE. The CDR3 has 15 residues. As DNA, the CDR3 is TGTGCCAGCAGCAAGACAGGGAACATGAACACTGAAGCTTTCTTT. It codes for CASSKTGNMNTEAFF.

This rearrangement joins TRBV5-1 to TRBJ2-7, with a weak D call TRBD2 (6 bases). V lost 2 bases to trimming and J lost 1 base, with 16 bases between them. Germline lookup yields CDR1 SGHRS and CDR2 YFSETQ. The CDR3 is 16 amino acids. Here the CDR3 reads CASSFSSASVSYEQYF. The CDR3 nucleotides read TGCGCCAGCAGCTTTTCGTCGGCTAGCGTATCCTACGAGCAGTACTTC.

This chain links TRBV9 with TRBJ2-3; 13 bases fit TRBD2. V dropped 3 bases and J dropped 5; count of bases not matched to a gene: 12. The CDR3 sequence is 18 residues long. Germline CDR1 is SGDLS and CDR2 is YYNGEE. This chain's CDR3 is CASSGGLTSGGALDTQYF. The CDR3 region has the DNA TGTGCCAGCAGCGGAGGACTTACTAGCGGGGGGGCCTTAGATACGCAGTATTTT.

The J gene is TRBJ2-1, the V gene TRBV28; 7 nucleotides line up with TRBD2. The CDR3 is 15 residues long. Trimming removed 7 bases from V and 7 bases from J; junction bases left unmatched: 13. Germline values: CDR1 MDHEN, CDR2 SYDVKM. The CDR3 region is CASTLTAGEENEQFF. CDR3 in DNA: TGTGCCAGCACCCTGACGGCGGGAGAGGAGAATGAGCAGTTCTTC.

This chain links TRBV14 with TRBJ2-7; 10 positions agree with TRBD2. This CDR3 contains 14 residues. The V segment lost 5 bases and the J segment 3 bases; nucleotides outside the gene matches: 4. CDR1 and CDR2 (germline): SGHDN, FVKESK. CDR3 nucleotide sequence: TGTGCCAGCAGCTTATGGACTAGCGGCTACGAGCAGTACTTC. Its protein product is CASSLWTSGYEQYF.

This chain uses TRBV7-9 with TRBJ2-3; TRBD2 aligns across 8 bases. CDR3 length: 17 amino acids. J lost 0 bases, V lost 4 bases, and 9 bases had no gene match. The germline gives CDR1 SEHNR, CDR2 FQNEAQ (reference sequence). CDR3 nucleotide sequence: TGTGCCAGCAGCTCCCCCCGACTAGCGAAAAGCACAGATACGCAGTATTTT. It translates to CASSSPRLAKSTDTQYF.

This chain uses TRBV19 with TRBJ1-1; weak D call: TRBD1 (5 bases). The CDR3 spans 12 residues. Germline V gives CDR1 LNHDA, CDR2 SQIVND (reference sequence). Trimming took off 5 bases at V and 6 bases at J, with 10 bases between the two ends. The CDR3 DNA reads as TGTGCCAGTAGTTGGCCAGGGTCTGAAGCTTTCTTT. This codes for CASSWPGSEAFF.

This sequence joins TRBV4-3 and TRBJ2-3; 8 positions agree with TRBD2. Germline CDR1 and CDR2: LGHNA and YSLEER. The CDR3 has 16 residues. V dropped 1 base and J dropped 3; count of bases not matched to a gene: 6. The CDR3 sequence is CASSQVTSGLTDTQYF. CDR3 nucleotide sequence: TGCGCCAGCAGCCAAGTAACTAGCGGATTGACAGATACGCAGTATTTT.

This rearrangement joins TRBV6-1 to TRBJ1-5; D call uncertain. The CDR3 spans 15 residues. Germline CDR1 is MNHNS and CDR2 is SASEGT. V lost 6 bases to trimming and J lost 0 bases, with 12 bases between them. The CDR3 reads CASRAPWFSNQPQHF. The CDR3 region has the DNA TGTGCCAGCAGGGCTCCGTGGTTTAGCAATCAGCCCCAGCATTTT.

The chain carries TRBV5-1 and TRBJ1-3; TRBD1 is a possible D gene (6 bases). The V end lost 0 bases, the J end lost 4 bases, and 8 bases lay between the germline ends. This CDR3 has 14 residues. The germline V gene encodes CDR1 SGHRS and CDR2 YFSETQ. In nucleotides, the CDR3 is TGCGCCAGCAGCTTGGCCACAGGGGGAAACACCATATATTTT. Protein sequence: CASSLATGGNTIYF.

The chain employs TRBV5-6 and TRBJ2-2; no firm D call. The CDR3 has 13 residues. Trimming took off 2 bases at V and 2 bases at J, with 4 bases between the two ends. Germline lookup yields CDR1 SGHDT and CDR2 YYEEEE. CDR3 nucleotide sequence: TGTGCCAGCAGCTTCGGTAACACCGGGGAGCTGTTTTTT. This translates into CASSFGNTGELFF.

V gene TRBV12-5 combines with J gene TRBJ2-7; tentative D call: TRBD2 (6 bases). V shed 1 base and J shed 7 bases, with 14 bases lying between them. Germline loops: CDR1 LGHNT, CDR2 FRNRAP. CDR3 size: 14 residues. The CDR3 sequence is CASGLDSQGLEQYF. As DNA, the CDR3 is TGTGCTAGTGGTTTGGACAGTCAGGGACTGGAGCAGTACTTC.

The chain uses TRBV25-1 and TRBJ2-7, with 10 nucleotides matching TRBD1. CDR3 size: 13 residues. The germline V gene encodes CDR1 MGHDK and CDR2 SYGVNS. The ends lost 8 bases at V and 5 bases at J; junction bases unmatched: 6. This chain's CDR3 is CASATGGVHEQYF. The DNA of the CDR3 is TGTGCCAGCGCGACAGGGGGCGTACACGAGCAGTACTTC.

This CDR3 is CASSPGGESNQPQHF. DNA for the CDR3: TGTGCCAGCAGCCCCGGGGGGGAAAGCAATCAGCCCCAGCATTTT. The V and J genes are TRBV9 and TRBJ1-5; TRBD1 might be the D (5 bases). The germline V gene has CDR1 SGDLS and CDR2 YYNGEE. V lost 4 bases and J lost 1, with 12 bases in between. The CDR3 is 15 residues long.